This section outlines one T cell receptor beta chain sequence together with its context. Its antigen is still unknown. The data originate from a study of OX40 agonist ivuxolimab in advanced cancers. Study overall: Patients were infused with ivuxolimab every 2 weeks at 0.01 to 10 mg/kg. The dose-escalation cohort had hepatocellular carcinoma, melanoma, renal cell or head and neck cancer. Having had anti-PD-1, anti-PD-L1 or anti-CTLA-4 therapy before was allowed, and over 35% had some.

V was shortened by 4 bases and J by 4 bases, with 23 bases between the two germline ends. The CDR3 runs to 18 residues. Germline CDR1 and CDR2: SGDLS and YYNGEE. The study's findings and limits: No determination was made of the antigen specificity of the expanded peripheral T cells.

Method: immunoSEQ multiplex PCR; TCRdb's copy keeps in-frame clones and lacks some. The table includes approximately 70,000 clones, about 90% detected once. Sequences were derived from CD4+ or CD8+ T cells sorted from blood, sampled in a trial of the OX40 agonist ivuxolimab. The TCR originated in an adult with an advanced solid tumor such as melanoma, head and neck, liver or kidney cancer. J is TRBJ2-2 and V is TRBV9; D may be TRBD2 (6 bases). The CDR3 protein is CASSPTGLAGRFTGELFF. CDR3 coding DNA: TGTGCCAGCAGCCCCACTGGTCTGGCGGGACGTTTCACCGGGGAGCTGTTTTTT.